This entry describes one TCR beta chain. The target antigen is unknown. Trimming pared 4 bases from V and 4 bases from J, leaving 17 bases between. The germline V gene has CDR1 SGHRS and CDR2 YFSETQ. The CDR3 has 15 amino acids. The sample is drawn from a study of shared clonotypes between healthy human individuals. Study-level points and caveats: The sharing of approximately 4.6% of naive CD4 clonotypes was seen across a handful of donors. Clonotype sharing across donors was expected to vary with sequencing depth.

Here immunoSEQ multiplex PCR was the method, and the copy in TCRdb shows in-frame clones only, minus some. The repertoire consists of about 2.4 million clones, with approximately 93% occurring once and the leading ten covering roughly 0.36%. Division of CD4+ cells produced a CD45RA+ naive subset and a CD45RA-negative memory subset. The chain recombines TRBV5-1 with TRBJ1-2, with D perhaps TRBD1 (5 bases). This TCR came from a man between 18 and 29 years old in good health. Some clones in this sample may be carry-over from other donors' samples. Input material: naive CD4+ T cells from PBMCs. Noted subset: CD45RA+ positively selected. CDR3 sequence (DNA): TGCGCCAGCAGCCCAACCGCGGGGGGGGGCTATGGCTACACCTTC. Encoded protein: CASSPTAGGGYGYTF.